This TCR beta chain emerged from a study of monozygotic twins with inflammatory bowel disease. Study-wide points: TCRbeta diversity (inverse Simpson) was lower in IBD patients than in healthy co-twins.

As for this clonotype: Its specificity is not known.

Germline V gives CDR1 DFQATT, CDR2 SNEGSKA (reference sequence). The CDR3 is 16 residues long. Template switching incorporated UMIs with a 6-nucleotide sample barcode. TCRdb re-called the 5' RACE reads and shows each CDR3 protein once, DNA omitted. The sample's table shows about 160,000 distinct CDR3 sequences. Every donor provided one blood sample measuring approximately 2.5 ml. This sequence joins TRBV20-1 and TRBJ2-7; TCRdb indicates TRBD1, and absent DNA this call remains unverified. This receptor was obtained from a human donor with ulcerative colitis or Crohn's disease, or a healthy co-twin of an affected twin (not recorded which). Input material: blood. Here the CDR3 reads CSAIPEDRSSSYEQYF.